This paragraph reports one T cell receptor beta chain. This specimen belongs to a study of shared T cell receptors in the human thymus. The table came from immunoSEQ multiplex PCR; TCRdb's copy has only in-frame clones and leaves some out. This sample yields over 450,000 clones, of which 70% to 80% are seen a single time; less than 0.015% belongs to the top ten. Germline CDR1 is MDHEN and CDR2 is SYDVKM. Trimming removed 2 bases from V and 3 bases from J, with 11 bases in between. The CDR3 is 14 amino acids. This same sample was also part of a study on human thymus T cells. That study reports: Resections obtained during corrective heart surgery supplied the thymus tissue.

The chain is built from TRBV28 and TRBJ2-7; no clear D gene. Specimen: thymocytes. The TCR was taken from a boy in the first two years of life with a congenital heart defect. CDR3 sequence (DNA): TGTGCCAGCAGTTTAGACGACTCCATCTACGAGCAGTACTTC. Amino acid sequence: CASSLDDSIYEQYF.